One and the same sample provided the 13 T cell receptor beta chains below, sequenced in a study of cytomegalovirus exposure and HLA in healthy donors. A multiplex PCR was run with 60 Vbeta primers and 13 Jbeta primers. Here immunoSEQ multiplex PCR was the method, and the copy in TCRdb shows in-frame clones only, minus some. This table has under 200,000 clones, around four fifths appearing once. Sequencing was done on a sample of PBMCs. The receptors originated from a woman in her 50s in good health and CMV-seronegative.

The chain combines TRBV5-6 with TRBJ1-5; no definite D call. V dropped 0 bases and J dropped 4 bases, with 5 bases sitting between them. The CDR3 loop spans 13 amino acids. CDR1 and CDR2 (germline): SGHDT, YYEEEE. CDR3: CASSLDSNQPQHF. DNA for the CDR3: TGTGCCAGCAGCTTGGATTCGAATCAGCCCCAGCATTTT.

CDR3 sequence (DNA): TGTGCCAGCAGTTTAGCGGGGGCCCAAGAGACCCAGTACTTC. Translated, it gives CASSLAGAQETQYF. This rearrangement joins TRBV28 to TRBJ2-5, with D perhaps TRBD2 (7 bases). Germline loops: CDR1 MDHEN, CDR2 SYDVKM. The CDR3 extends over 14 amino acids. Trimming cost V 2 bases and J 1 base, with 8 bases left between them.

V is TRBV4-3 and J is TRBJ2-7, with 10 bases that match TRBD2. The germline CDR1 and CDR2 sequences are LGHNA and YSLEER. The CDR3 runs 15 residues. With 4 bases clipped from V and 2 bases from J, the junction kept 5 bases outside the gene matches. DNA for the CDR3: TGCGCCAGCAGCCTCGGGACTAGCGTAACCTACGAGCAGTACTTC. It specifies CASSLGTSVTYEQYF.

The chain uses TRBV14 and TRBJ1-1; D unresolved. Germline V CDR1 and CDR2: SGHDN, FVKESK. The ends were cut back, 0 bases at V and 4 bases at J, with 6 bases in the middle. The CDR3 has 13 amino acids. The CDR3: CASSQDTRTEAFF. The CDR3 DNA follows: TGTGCCAGCAGCCAAGACACACGCACTGAAGCTTTCTTT.

This clone has a handful of counts. Other DNA sequences within the sample encode an identical CDR3. The chain uses TRBV11-2 and TRBJ1-5; perhaps TRBD1 as D (5 bases). The length of the CDR3 is 14 residues. Per germline, CDR1 SGHAT and CDR2 FQNNGV. The ends were cut back, 5 bases at V and 4 bases at J, with 12 bases in the middle. The CDR3 sequence: CASSLTGGNQPQHF. The DNA of the CDR3 is TGTGCCAGCAGCCTGACGGGGGGGAATCAGCCCCAGCATTTT.

The chain uses TRBV7-2 and TRBJ2-7, with 8 positions matching TRBD1. CDR3 size: 16 residues. Germline values: CDR1 SGHTA, CDR2 FQGNSA. The ends lost 0 bases at V and 0 bases at J; junction bases unmatched: 4. The DNA for the CDR3 is TGTGCCAGCAGCTTAGCATGGACAGGGAGCTCCTACGAGCAGTACTTC. Residues: CASSLAWTGSSYEQYF.

V and J are TRBV19 and TRBJ2-2; 13 bases agree with TRBD2. Per germline, CDR1 LNHDA and CDR2 SQIVND (reference sequence). The CDR3 sequence is 17 residues long. After removal of 6 bases from V and 3 bases from J, the junction contained 7 bases not matched to a gene. CDR3 bases: TGTGCCAGTAGCCCGACTAGCGGGGGGCGGGACACCGGGGAGCTGTTTTTT. Translating gives CASSPTSGGRDTGELFF.

The genes are TRBV5-1 and TRBJ1-6; 9 bases are a match to TRBD1. Germline CDR1 is SGHRS and CDR2 is YFSETQ. V gave up 0 bases and J gave up 7 bases; unmatched junction bases: 8. The CDR3 runs to 17 residues. Here the CDR3 DNA reads TGCGCCAGCAGCTTGGACCCGGGGACAGGGCAGAATTCACCCCTCCACTTT. Its protein product is CASSLDPGTGQNSPLHF.

This chain links TRBV5-1 with TRBJ2-5; D might be TRBD1 (6 bases). Germline-derived CDR1 and CDR2 are SGHRS and YFSETQ. Trimming left V 1 base short and J 2 bases short, with 6 bases between. This CDR3 contains 13 residues. CDR3 residues: CASSLQGQETQYF. DNA for the CDR3: TGCGCCAGCAGCTTGCAGGGGCAAGAGACCCAGTACTTC.

This clone was seen a single time. CDR3 sequence: CASNLAGGYGYTF. CDR3 sequence (DNA): TGTGCCAGCAATCTAGCAGGGGGGTATGGCTACACCTTC. The chain is built from TRBV7-8 and TRBJ1-2; TRBD1 agrees at 7 bases. Germline loops: CDR1 SGHVS, CDR2 FQNEAQ. J lost 5 bases, V lost 7 bases, and 7 bases had no gene match. This CDR3 is built from 13 residues.

The rearrangement joins TRBV30 to TRBJ2-3; TRBD1 agrees at 7 bases. V was pared by 4 bases and J by 0 bases, with 4 bases of the junction left unmatched. Germline CDR1 GTSNPN, CDR2 SVGIG (reference sequence). The CDR3 contains 14 residues. As DNA, the CDR3 is TGTGCCTGGAATCAGGGACAGAGCACAGATACGCAGTATTTT. Translating gives CAWNQGQSTDTQYF. Combining the CDR3 with reference TRBV30 and TRBJ2-3 gives the whole variable domain SQTIHQWPATLVQPVGSPLSLECTVEGTSNPNLYWYRQAAGRGLQLLFYSVGIGQISSEVPQNLSASRPQDRQFILSSKKLLLSDSGFYLCAWNQGQSTDTQYFGPGTRLTVL.

This rearrangement joins TRBV6-5 to TRBJ1-1; 7 positions match TRBD1. V shed 4 bases, J shed 10 bases, and the junction held 9 bases outside the gene matches. Germline-derived CDR1 and CDR2 are MNHEY and SVGAGI. The CDR3 totals 13 residues. Here the CDR3 reads CASSSLAPGGAFF. The CDR3 nucleotides read TGTGCCAGCAGTTCGTTAGCGCCAGGGGGAGCTTTCTTT.

The chain carries TRBV28 and TRBJ1-4; weak D call: TRBD1 (6 bases). Germline values: CDR1 MDHEN, CDR2 SYDVKM. V was pared by 3 bases and J by 8 bases, with 10 bases between. This CDR3 comprises 13 residues. CDR3: CASSLGGHEKLFF. In nucleotides, the CDR3 is TGTGCCAGCAGTTTGGGGGGGCACGAAAAACTGTTTTTT.